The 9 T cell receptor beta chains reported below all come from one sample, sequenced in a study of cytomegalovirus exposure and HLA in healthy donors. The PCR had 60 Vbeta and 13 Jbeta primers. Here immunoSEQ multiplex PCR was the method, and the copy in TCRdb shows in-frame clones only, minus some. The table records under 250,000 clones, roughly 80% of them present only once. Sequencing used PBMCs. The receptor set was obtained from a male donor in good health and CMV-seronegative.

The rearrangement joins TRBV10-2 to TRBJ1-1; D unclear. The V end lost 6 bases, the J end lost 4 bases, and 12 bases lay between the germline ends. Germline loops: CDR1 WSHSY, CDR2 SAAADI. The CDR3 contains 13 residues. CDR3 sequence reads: CASSYREGTEAFF. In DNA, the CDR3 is TGCGCCAGCAGCTACCGGGAGGGCACTGAAGCTTTCTTT.

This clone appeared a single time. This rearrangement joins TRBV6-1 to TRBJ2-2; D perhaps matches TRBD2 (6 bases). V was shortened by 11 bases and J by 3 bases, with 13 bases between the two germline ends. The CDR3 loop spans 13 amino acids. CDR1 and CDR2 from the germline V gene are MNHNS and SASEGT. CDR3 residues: CAGRSGYTGELFF. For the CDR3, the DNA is TGTGCCGGGAGGAGCGGCTACACCGGGGAGCTGTTTTTT.

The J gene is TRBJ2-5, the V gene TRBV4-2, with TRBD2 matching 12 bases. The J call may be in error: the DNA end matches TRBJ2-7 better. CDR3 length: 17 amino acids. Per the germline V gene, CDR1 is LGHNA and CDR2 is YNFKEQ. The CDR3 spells CASSQDMTSGSSYEQYF. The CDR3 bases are TGTGCCAGCAGCCAAGATATGACTAGCGGGAGCTCCTACGAGCAGTACTTC.

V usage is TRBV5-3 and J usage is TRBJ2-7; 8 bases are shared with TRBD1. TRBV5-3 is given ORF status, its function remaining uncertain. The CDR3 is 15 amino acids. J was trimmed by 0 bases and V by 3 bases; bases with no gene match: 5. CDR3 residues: CARSSGTGLSYEQYF. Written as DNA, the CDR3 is TGTGCCAGAAGCTCCGGGACAGGCCTCTCCTACGAGCAGTACTTC.

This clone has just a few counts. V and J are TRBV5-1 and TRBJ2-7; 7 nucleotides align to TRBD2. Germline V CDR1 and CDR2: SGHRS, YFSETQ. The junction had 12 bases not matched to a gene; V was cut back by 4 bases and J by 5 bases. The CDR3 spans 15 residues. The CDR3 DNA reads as TGCGCCAGCAGCCTGGAGGGCGGGAGTGGCCACGAGCAGTACTTC. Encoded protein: CASSLEGGSGHEQYF.

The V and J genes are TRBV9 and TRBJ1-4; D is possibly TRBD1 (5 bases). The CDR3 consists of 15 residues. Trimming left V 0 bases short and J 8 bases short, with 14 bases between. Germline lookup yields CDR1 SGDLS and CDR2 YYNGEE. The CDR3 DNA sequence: TGTGCCAGCAGCGTAGGGGACGGGAGGTGGGAAAAACTGTTTTTT. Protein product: CASSVGDGRWEKLFF.

The CDR3 spells CAGTSGRAGDNEQYF. Written as DNA, the CDR3 is TGTGCCGGCACTAGCGGGAGGGCCGGGGACAACGAGCAGTACTTC. V and J are TRBV7-9 and TRBJ2-7, with TRBD2 matching over 13 bases. Germline V gene sequence: CDR1 SEHNR, CDR2 FQNEAQ (reference sequence). The CDR3 spans 15 residues. The trim removed 11 bases at V and 5 bases at J, leaving 12 bases unmatched.

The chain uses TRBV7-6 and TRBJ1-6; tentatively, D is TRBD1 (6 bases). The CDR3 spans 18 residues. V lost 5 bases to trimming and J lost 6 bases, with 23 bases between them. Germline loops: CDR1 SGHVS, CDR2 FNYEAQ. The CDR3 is CASSPSGGRGRVNSPLHF. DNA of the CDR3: TGTGCCAGCAGCCCAAGCGGGGGGCGCGGCCGAGTTAATTCACCCCTCCACTTT.

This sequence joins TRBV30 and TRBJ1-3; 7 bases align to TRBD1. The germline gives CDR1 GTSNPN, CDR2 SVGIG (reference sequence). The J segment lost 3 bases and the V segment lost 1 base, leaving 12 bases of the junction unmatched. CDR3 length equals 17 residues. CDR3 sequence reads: CAWSGPRRGRFGNTIYF. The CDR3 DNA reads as TGTGCCTGGAGTGGGCCCCGAAGGGGGCGATTTGGAAACACCATATATTTT. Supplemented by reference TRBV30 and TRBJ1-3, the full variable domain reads SQTIHQWPATLVQPVGSPLSLECTVEGTSNPNLYWYRQAAGRGLQLLFYSVGIGQISSEVPQNLSASRPQDRQFILSSKKLLLSDSGFYLCAWSGPRRGRFGNTIYFGEGSWLTVV.